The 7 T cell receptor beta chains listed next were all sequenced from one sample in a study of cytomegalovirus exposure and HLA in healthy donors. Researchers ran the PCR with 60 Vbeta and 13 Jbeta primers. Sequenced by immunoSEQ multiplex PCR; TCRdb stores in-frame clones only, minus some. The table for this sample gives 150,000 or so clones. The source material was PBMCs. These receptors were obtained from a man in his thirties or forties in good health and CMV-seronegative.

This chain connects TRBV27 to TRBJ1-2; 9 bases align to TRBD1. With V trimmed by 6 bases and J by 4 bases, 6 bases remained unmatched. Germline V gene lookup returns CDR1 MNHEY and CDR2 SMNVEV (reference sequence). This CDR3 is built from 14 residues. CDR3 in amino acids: CASRIRDRAYGYTF. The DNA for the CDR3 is TGTGCCAGCAGAATCCGGGACAGGGCCTATGGCTACACCTTC.

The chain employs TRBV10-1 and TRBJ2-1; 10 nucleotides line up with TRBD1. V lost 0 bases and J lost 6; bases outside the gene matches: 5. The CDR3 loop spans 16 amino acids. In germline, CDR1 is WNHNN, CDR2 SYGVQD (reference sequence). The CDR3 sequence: CASSESGRQGANEQFF. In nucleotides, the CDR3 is TGCGCCAGCAGTGAGTCGGGGAGACAGGGGGCCAATGAGCAGTTCTTC.

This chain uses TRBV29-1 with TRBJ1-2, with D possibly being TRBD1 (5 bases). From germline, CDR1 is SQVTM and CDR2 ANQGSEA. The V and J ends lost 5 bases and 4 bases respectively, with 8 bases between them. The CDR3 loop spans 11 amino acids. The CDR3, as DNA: TGCAGCGTTCAAGGGGCCTATGGCTACACCTTC. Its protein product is CSVQGAYGYTF.

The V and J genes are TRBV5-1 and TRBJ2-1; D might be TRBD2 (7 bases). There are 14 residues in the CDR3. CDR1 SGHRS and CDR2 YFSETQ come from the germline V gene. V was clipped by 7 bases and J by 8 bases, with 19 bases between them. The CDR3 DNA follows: TGCGCCAGCGAGGCGGGGGACATTTACGATGAGCAGTTCTTC. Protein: CASEAGDIYDEQFF.

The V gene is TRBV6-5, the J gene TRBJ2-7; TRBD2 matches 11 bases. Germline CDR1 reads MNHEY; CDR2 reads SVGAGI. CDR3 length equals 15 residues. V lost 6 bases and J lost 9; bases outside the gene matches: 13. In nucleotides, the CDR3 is TGTGCCAGCAGCCTGACTAGCGGGAACCCCCTCGGGCAGTACTTC. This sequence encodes CASSLTSGNPLGQYF.

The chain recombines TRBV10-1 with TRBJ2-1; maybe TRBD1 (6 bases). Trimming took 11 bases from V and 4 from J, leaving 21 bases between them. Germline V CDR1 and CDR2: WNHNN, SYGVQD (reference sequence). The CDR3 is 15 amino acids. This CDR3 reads CARRTVPSGYNEQFF. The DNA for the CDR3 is TGCGCCCGAAGGACAGTTCCCTCGGGGTACAATGAGCAGTTCTTC.

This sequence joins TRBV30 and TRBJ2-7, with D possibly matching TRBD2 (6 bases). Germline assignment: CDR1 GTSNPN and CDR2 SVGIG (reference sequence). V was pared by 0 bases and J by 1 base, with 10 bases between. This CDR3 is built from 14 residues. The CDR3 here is CAWSVGGTSYEQYF. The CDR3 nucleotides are TGTGCCTGGAGTGTGGGCGGGACGTCCTACGAGCAGTACTTC.